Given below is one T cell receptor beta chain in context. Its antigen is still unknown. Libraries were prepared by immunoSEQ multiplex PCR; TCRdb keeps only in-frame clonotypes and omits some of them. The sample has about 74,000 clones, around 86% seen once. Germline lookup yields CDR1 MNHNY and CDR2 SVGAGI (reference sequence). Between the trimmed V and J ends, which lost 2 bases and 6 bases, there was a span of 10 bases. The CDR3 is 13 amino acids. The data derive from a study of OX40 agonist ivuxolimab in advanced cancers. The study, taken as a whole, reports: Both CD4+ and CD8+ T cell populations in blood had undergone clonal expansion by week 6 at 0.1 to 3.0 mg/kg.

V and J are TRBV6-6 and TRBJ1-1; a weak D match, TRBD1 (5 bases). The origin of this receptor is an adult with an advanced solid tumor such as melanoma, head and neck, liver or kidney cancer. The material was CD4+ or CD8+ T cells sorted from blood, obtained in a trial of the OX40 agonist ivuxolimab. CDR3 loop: CASSYPWGAEAFF. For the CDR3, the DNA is TGTGCCAGCAGTTACCCTTGGGGGGCTGAAGCTTTCTTT.